This T cell receptor (beta chain) is from a study of OX40 agonist ivuxolimab in advanced cancers. Study-level information: Those enrolled were approximately 78% male, with a mean age of about 66 years and ages from roughly 23 to 79.

This CDR3 region has 14 residues. V was clipped by 4 bases and J by 2 bases, with 10 bases between them. CDR1 SGHRS and CDR2 YFSETQ come from the germline V gene. Study results and limitations: Relative to CD4+ cells, CD8+ T cells on average had more expanded clones.

Comments on this clone: As yet, its antigen is unknown.

Generated by immunoSEQ multiplex PCR, the TCRdb table keeps only in-frame clones and is missing some. This sample has some 69,000 clones, with about 90% found just once. The sequence derives from an adult with an advanced solid tumor such as melanoma, head and neck, liver or kidney cancer. Material: CD4+ or CD8+ T cells sorted from blood, obtained in a trial of the OX40 agonist ivuxolimab. This chain connects TRBV5-1 to TRBJ2-1; tentative D call: TRBD1 (5 bases). The CDR3 DNA sequence: TGCGCCAGCAGCCCGCTGACAGCCTACAATGAGCAGTTCTTC. Residues: CASSPLTAYNEQFF.